Many counts were recorded for the clone carrying this T cell receptor beta chain. TCRdb reprocessed the 5' RACE reads with MiXCR, giving one entry per CDR3 protein. The sample carries 40,000 to 50,000 distinct CDR3 sequences, around 6.4% recorded once. Trimming took 7 bases from V and 4 from J, leaving 18 bases between them. Germline CDR1 SGHTA, CDR2 FQGNSA. The CDR3 loop spans 15 amino acids. These data belong to a study of T cells after yellow fever vaccination. About the study: Preparation of fractions with low cell numbers was performed using SMART-Seq v4 Ultra Low Input.

Points from the study as a whole: For sorted memory subsets on day 0, almost all vaccine-responding clonotypes were undetectable.

This clonotype was obtained from a man younger than 45 who received the YFV17D yellow fever vaccine. The V and J genes are TRBV7-2 and TRBJ2-3, with D tentatively TRBD2 (5 bases). Sample: PBMCs, either bulk or a sorted T-cell subset (CD4+, CD8+, memory, or dextramer-sorted; not recorded which), taken 45 days after the yellow fever booster vaccination. CDR3: CASNNQAGPADTQYF. CDR3 coding DNA: TGTGCCAGCAACAATCAGGCGGGCCCCGCAGATACGCAGTATTTT.